The 30 T cell receptor beta chains presented below share a single source sample, sequenced in a study of blood T cell repertoires in COVID-19. Sequenced by immunoSEQ multiplex PCR; TCRdb stores in-frame clones only, minus some. The data contain roughly 220,000 clones, 65% to 85% of them singletons. Sequenced input: PBMCs or T cells enriched from blood (not recorded which). The origin of the receptors is a man aged 30 to 39 with acute COVID-19.

V gene TRBV15 combines with J gene TRBJ1-2; unclear D gene. CDR3 length equals 14 residues. Germline CDR1 and CDR2: LNHNV and YYDKDF (reference sequence). V was shortened by 4 bases and J by 4 bases, with 13 bases between the two germline ends. The CDR3 DNA follows: TGTGCCACCAGCAATACAGCCTTCCCCTATGGCTACACCTTC. Amino acids: CATSNTAFPYGYTF.

The CDR3 here is CASSARGPIPNTGELFF. DNA for the CDR3: TGTGCCAGCTCCGCGCGGGGCCCCATTCCGAACACCGGGGAGCTGTTTTTT. V and J are TRBV18 and TRBJ2-2; D possibly corresponds to TRBD2 (6 bases). The CDR3 loop spans 17 amino acids. Germline V gene sequence: CDR1 KGHSH, CDR2 LQKENI. V was shortened by 6 bases and J by 0 bases, with 17 bases between the two germline ends.

This sequence joins TRBV7-9 and TRBJ2-7; 8 bases fit TRBD1. The V segment lost 5 bases and the J segment 9 bases; nucleotides outside the gene matches: 15. CDR1 SEHNR and CDR2 FQNEAQ come from the germline V gene (reference sequence). The CDR3 is 15 amino acids. The CDR3 here is CASSEPGTGATRQYF. The CDR3, as DNA: TGTGCCAGCAGCGAACCGGGGACAGGAGCTACCCGGCAGTACTTC. Full variable domain (outside the CDR3, taken from reference TRBV7-9 and TRBJ2-7): DTGVSQNPRHKITKRGQNVTFRCDPISEHNRLYWYRQTLGQGPEFLTYFQNEAQLEKSRLLSDRFSAERPKGSFSTLEIQRTEQGDSAMYLCASSEPGTGATRQYFGPGTRLTVT.

The chain is built from TRBV11-2 and TRBJ2-3; a possible D gene is TRBD2 (6 bases). Germline CDR1 SGHAT, CDR2 FQNNGV. Deletions cut 0 bases from V and 6 bases from J, with 7 bases between. The CDR3 covers 13 residues. The chain's CDR3 is CASSLDGGDTQYF. CDR3 bases: TGTGCCAGCAGCTTAGATGGGGGGGATACGCAGTATTTT.

The chain is built from TRBV19 and TRBJ2-3; 9 bases match TRBD2. CDR1 LNHDA and CDR2 SQIVND come from the germline V gene (reference sequence). CDR3 length: 18 amino acids. J gave up 3 bases and V 3 bases, and 13 bases lay outside the gene matches. The CDR3 loop is CASSIEGGTSTWTDTQYF. The CDR3 DNA reads TGTGCCAGTAGTATCGAGGGCGGGACTAGCACTTGGACAGATACGCAGTATTTT.

V and J are TRBV19 and TRBJ2-2, with TRBD2 matching over 9 bases. J lost 0 bases, V lost 4 bases, and 6 bases had no gene match. The CDR3 has 17 amino acids. Germline V lookup: CDR1 LNHDA, CDR2 SQIVND (reference sequence). The CDR3 DNA reads TGTGCCAGTAGTAAATTCCTAGCGGGGTCGAACACCGGGGAGCTGTTTTTT. It codes for CASSKFLAGSNTGELFF.

Ten or more counts support this clone. The chain has TRBV6-5 and TRBJ1-5, with D unresolved. V lost 4 bases to trimming and J lost 7 bases, with 11 bases between them. CDR3 length: 13 amino acids. CDR1 and CDR2 from the germline V gene are MNHEY and SVGAGI. The CDR3 is CASSSRTGQPQHF. In DNA form, the CDR3 reads TGTGCCAGCAGTTCCCGGACGGGGCAGCCCCAGCATTTT.

This clone was observed once. V is TRBV19 and J is TRBJ2-3; weak D call: TRBD2 (5 bases). The CDR3 covers 15 residues. The germline CDR1 and CDR2 sequences are LNHDA and SQIVND (reference sequence). Trimming removed 3 bases from V and 0 bases from J, with 10 bases in between. CDR3: CASSMRTGSTDTQYF. DNA for the CDR3: TGTGCCAGTAGTATGAGGACGGGGAGCACAGATACGCAGTATTTT.

This clone was detected a few times. The V call is TRBV10-3, the J call TRBJ2-2; 8 positions match TRBD2. Trimming at V came to 2 bases and at J to 4 bases, leaving 9 bases not matched to a gene. Germline-derived CDR1 and CDR2 are ENHRY and SYGVKD. This CDR3 region has 17 residues. Written as DNA, the CDR3 is TGTGCCATCAGTGAGCCCGCCGGGAGGGGTCCCACCGGGGAGCTGTTTTTT. Translation gives CAISEPAGRGPTGELFF.

V and J are TRBV18 and TRBJ1-2; possibly TRBD1 for D (5 bases). Trimming pared 4 bases from V and 2 bases from J, leaving 14 bases between. CDR1 is KGHSH, CDR2 LQKENI, per germline. The CDR3 extends over 15 amino acids. The CDR3 DNA reads TGTGCCAGCTCACTTCGAAATACAGGAAACTATGGCTACACCTTC. Translated, it gives CASSLRNTGNYGYTF.

This clone was detected ten times or more. The genes are TRBV5-1 and TRBJ2-2; 9 nucleotides match TRBD1. The trim removed 2 bases at V and 7 bases at J, leaving 6 bases unmatched. The CDR3 length is 15 residues. Germline V gene sequence: CDR1 SGHRS, CDR2 YFSETQ. CDR3 nucleotides: TGCGCCAGCAGCTTACTTACAGGGGGCAACGGGGAGCTGTTTTTT. This translates into CASSLLTGGNGELFF.

The chain links TRBV18 to TRBJ1-1; D gene uncertain. Looked up from germline, CDR1 is KGHSH and CDR2 is LQKENI. The V and J ends lost 7 bases and 0 bases respectively, with 24 bases between them. CDR3 length equals 18 residues. Here the CDR3 reads CASLHTLWPDKVNTEAFF. CDR3 coding DNA: TGTGCCAGCTTACACACTCTGTGGCCAGACAAGGTGAACACTGAAGCTTTCTTT.

This chain's CDR3 is CASSPRDSSPYGYTF. The CDR3 nucleotides read TGTGCCAGCAGCCCTAGGGACAGTTCTCCCTATGGCTACACCTTC. The chain combines TRBV9 with TRBJ1-2; 7 bases align to TRBD1. V lost 4 bases, J lost 4 bases, and 10 bases stayed unmatched. The CDR3 contains 15 residues. Per germline, CDR1 SGDLS and CDR2 YYNGEE.

This rearrangement joins TRBV5-1 to TRBJ1-1; TRBD1 matches at 7 bases. This CDR3 comprises 15 residues. Germline lookup yields CDR1 SGHRS and CDR2 YFSETQ. With V trimmed by 1 base and J by 1 base, 4 bases remained unmatched. The DNA of the CDR3 is TGCGCCAGCAGCTTGTCAGGACAGGAGAACACTGAAGCTTTCTTT. Translating gives CASSLSGQENTEAFF.

The count of this clone is one. V is TRBV9 and J is TRBJ2-6; D not resolved. This CDR3 contains 16 residues. V shed 0 bases and J shed 0 bases, with 7 bases lying between them. Germline-derived CDR1 and CDR2 are SGDLS and YYNGEE. The CDR3 spells CASSVVPVSGANVLTF. CDR3 DNA: TGTGCCAGCAGCGTAGTGCCAGTCTCTGGGGCCAACGTCCTGACTTTC.

V usage is TRBV5-6 and J usage is TRBJ2-5; 8 bases align to TRBD1. Germline V gene lookup returns CDR1 SGHDT and CDR2 YYEEEE. This CDR3 is 15 amino acids long. J was trimmed by 4 bases and V by 0 bases; bases with no gene match: 5. CDR3 protein: CASSLVDRELETQYF. The CDR3 coding sequence is TGTGCCAGCAGCTTGGTGGACAGGGAATTAGAGACCCAGTACTTC.

The gene calls are TRBV7-9 and TRBJ2-3, with D possibly matching TRBD1 (5 bases). This CDR3 has 15 amino acids. The germline V gene has CDR1 SEHNR and CDR2 FQNEAQ (reference sequence). The V end was cut by 5 bases, the J end by 4 bases, with 16 bases between. In DNA, the CDR3 is TGTGCCAGCAGCCCCTGGGGTGGGGCACCAGATACGCAGTATTTT. Amino acid sequence: CASSPWGGAPDTQYF. Using reference TRBV7-9 and TRBJ2-3 for the parts outside the CDR3, the full variable domain is DTGVSQNPRHKITKRGQNVTFRCDPISEHNRLYWYRQTLGQGPEFLTYFQNEAQLEKSRLLSDRFSAERPKGSFSTLEIQRTEQGDSAMYLCASSPWGGAPDTQYFGPGTRLTVL.

The chain is built from TRBV2 and TRBJ1-1, with unresolved D. Germline V gives CDR1 SNHLY, CDR2 FYNNEI. The V end lost 6 bases, the J end lost 4 bases, and 15 bases lay between the germline ends. This CDR3 contains 14 residues. The CDR3 sequence is CASRIAPGITEAFF. The CDR3, as DNA: TGTGCCAGCAGGATTGCCCCAGGTATCACTGAAGCTTTCTTT.

The chain couples TRBV29-1 to TRBJ2-5; the D gene is possibly TRBD2 (5 bases). Trimming removed 4 bases at V and 7 bases at J, with 13 bases between. CDR1 is SQVTM and CDR2 is ANQGSEA in the germline V gene. The CDR3 sequence is 12 residues long. DNA of the CDR3: TGCAGCGTTGGACGGCCTGAGGGGACCCAGTACTTC. Translated, it gives CSVGRPEGTQYF.

The CDR3 DNA reads TGTGCCAGCAGCTCGAGCACCAGAGGCGAGCAGTACTTC. It is translated as CASSSSTRGEQYF. The chain uses TRBV13 and TRBJ2-7; D unresolved. The V gene's germline CDR1 is PRHDT and CDR2 FYEKMQ (reference sequence). Between the trimmed V and J ends, which lost 4 bases and 6 bases, there was a span of 13 bases. CDR3 length equals 13 residues.

This clone was picked up one time. The chain uses TRBV2 and TRBJ1-1; the D is unclear. This CDR3 contains 14 residues. Germline V gene sequence: CDR1 SNHLY, CDR2 FYNNEI. The V and J ends lost 6 bases and 1 base respectively, with 12 bases between them. The CDR3 nucleotides read TGTGCCAGCAGGGCCGACAACCAGAACACTGAAGCTTTCTTT. Translation: CASRADNQNTEAFF.

Ten or more counts support this clone. The gene calls are TRBV12-3 or TRBV12-4 and TRBJ1-1; 8 nucleotides agree with TRBD1. Trimming cost V 4 bases and J 9 bases; bases outside gene matches: 1. The CDR3 spans 11 residues. In nucleotides, the CDR3 is TGTGCCAGCAGTTACAGGGGGAAAGCTTTCTTT. Translated, it gives CASSYRGKAFF.

This clone was seen only once. The V and J genes are TRBV5-4 and TRBJ2-3; a weak D match, TRBD1 (5 bases). Per the germline V gene, CDR1 is SGHNT and CDR2 is YYREEE (reference sequence). V lost 1 base and J 1 base, leaving 13 bases between the germline ends. This CDR3 region has 16 residues. The DNA of the CDR3 is TGTGCCAGCAGCTTGAGAGGTATGACAGGCACAGATACGCAGTATTTT. Encoded protein: CASSLRGMTGTDTQYF. The complete variable domain, with remaining parts taken from reference TRBV5-4 and TRBJ2-3, reads ETGVTQSPTHLIKTRGQQVTLRCSSQSGHNTVSWYQQALGQGPQFIFQYYREEENGRGNFPPRFSGLQFPNYSSELNVNALELDDSALYLCASSLRGMTGTDTQYFGPGTRLTVL.

This clone was seen a handful of times. The CDR3 DNA reads TGTGCCAGCAGCCTGGAACAGGGGACTAGCAATCAGCCCCAGCATTTT. Translating gives CASSLEQGTSNQPQHF. The rearrangement links TRBV12-1 to TRBJ1-5; the D segment call TRBD1 is taken from the table without a DNA check. TRBV12-1 has pseudogene status. The CDR3 has 16 residues.

This sequence joins TRBV9 and TRBJ1-4; D unresolved. The CDR3 contains 12 residues. Trimming removed 7 bases at V and 1 base at J, with 5 bases between. CDR1 and CDR2 from the germline V gene are SGDLS and YYNGEE. CDR3 sequence reads: CASGLTNEKLFF. The CDR3 DNA is TGTGCCAGCGGCCTAACTAATGAAAAACTGTTTTTT.

The genes are TRBV5-5 and TRBJ1-1; 10 bases match TRBD1. The J segment lost 7 bases and the V segment lost 5 bases, leaving 8 bases of the junction unmatched. The CDR3 sequence is 14 residues long. The germline V gene encodes CDR1 SGHKS and CDR2 YYEKEE (reference sequence). This CDR3 is CASRAGQGMGEAFF. Here the CDR3 DNA reads TGTGCCAGCAGGGCGGGACAGGGGATGGGTGAAGCTTTCTTT.

The chain employs TRBV11-2 and TRBJ2-3; no reliable D call. V lost 4 bases, J lost 0 bases, and 8 bases lay in between. The CDR3 contains 14 residues. Germline loops: CDR1 SGHAT, CDR2 FQNNGV. The CDR3: CASSYIQSTDTQYF. The CDR3 DNA follows: TGTGCCAGCAGCTACATACAGAGCACAGATACGCAGTATTTT.

V and J are TRBV15 and TRBJ2-7; maybe TRBD1 (6 bases). V was trimmed by 5 bases and J by 2 bases, leaving 10 bases between them. The CDR3 length is 13 residues. From germline, CDR1 is LNHNV and CDR2 YYDKDF (reference sequence). CDR3 protein: CATSSGQTYEQYF. Written as DNA, the CDR3 is TGTGCCACCAGCTCGGGACAAACCTACGAGCAGTACTTC.

J is TRBJ1-2 and V is TRBV12-3 or TRBV12-4; D is unresolved. This CDR3 spans 13 amino acids. V was cut by 1 base and J by 8 bases, with 11 bases left in between. The CDR3 coding sequence is TGTGCCAGCAGTTTAGGCGGTCCCGACGGCTACACCTTC. It yields the protein CASSLGGPDGYTF.

This clone was seen a handful of times. The genes are TRBV5-1 and TRBJ2-7; 10 bases are a match to TRBD1. CDR3 size: 17 residues. The V gene end was trimmed by 0 bases and the J gene end by 7 bases; junction bases not matched to a gene: 13. Germline lookup yields CDR1 SGHRS and CDR2 YFSETQ. The CDR3 region has the DNA TGCGCCAGCAGCTTGGCCCCGGGGACAGGGGTGGGTAGTGAGCAGTACTTC. This translates into CASSLAPGTGVGSEQYF.